The T cell receptor (beta chain) described here comes from a study of blood T cell repertoires in COVID-19. Across the whole study: Sites across the United States, Italy and Spain contributed samples from acute and convalescent COVID-19.

Sequenced by immunoSEQ multiplex PCR; TCRdb stores in-frame clones only, minus some. The table lists some 310,000 clones, around 87% of them singletons. Patients from Seattle were sampled longitudinally, starting during active infection. The TCR sequence derives from a woman between 35 and 50 years old with COVID-19, enrolled during active disease. Material: peripheral blood.

CDR3 sequence reads: CASSSPGQANYGYTF. Here the CDR3 DNA reads TGTGCCAGCAGTTCCCCGGGACAAGCTAACTATGGCTACACCTTC. The V gene is TRBV27, the J gene TRBJ1-2; a weak D match, TRBD1 (6 bases). V was trimmed by 4 bases and J by 0 bases, leaving 12 bases between them. CDR1 and CDR2 (germline): MNHEY, SMNVEV (reference sequence). This CDR3 comprises 15 residues.